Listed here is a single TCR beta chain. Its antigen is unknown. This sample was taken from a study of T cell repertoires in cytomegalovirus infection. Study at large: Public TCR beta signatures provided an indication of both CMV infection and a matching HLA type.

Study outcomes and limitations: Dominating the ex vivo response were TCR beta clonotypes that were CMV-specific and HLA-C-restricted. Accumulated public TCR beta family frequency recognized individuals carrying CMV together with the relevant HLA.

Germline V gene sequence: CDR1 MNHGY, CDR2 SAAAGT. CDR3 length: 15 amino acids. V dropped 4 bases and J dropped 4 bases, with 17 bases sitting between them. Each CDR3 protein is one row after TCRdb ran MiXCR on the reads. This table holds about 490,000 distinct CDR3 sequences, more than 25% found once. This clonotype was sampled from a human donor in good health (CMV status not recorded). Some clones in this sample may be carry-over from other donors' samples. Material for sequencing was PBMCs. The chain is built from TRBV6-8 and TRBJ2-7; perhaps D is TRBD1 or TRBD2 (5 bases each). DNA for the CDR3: TGTGCCAGCAGTTCCTCGAGGGTACAGGTGTACGAGCAGTACTTC. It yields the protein CASSSSRVQVYEQYF.